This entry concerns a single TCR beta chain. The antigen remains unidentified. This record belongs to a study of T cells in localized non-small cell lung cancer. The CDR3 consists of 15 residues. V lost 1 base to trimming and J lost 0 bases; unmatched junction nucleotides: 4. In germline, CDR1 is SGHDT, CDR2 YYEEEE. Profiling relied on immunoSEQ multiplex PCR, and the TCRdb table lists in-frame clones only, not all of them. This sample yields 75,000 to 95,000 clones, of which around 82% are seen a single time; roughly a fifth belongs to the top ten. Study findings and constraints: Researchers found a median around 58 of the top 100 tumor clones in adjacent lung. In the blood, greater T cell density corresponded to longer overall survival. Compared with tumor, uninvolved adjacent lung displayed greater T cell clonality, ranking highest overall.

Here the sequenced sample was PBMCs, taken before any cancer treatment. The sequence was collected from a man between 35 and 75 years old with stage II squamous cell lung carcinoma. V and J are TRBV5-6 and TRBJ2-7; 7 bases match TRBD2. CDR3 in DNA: TGTGCCAGCAGCTTGCGCGGGGGAAGCTCCTACGAGCAGTACTTC. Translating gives CASSLRGGSSYEQYF. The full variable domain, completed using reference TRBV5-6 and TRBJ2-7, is DAGVTQSPTHLIKTRGQQVTLRCSPKSGHDTVSWYQQALGQGPQFIFQYYEEEERQRGNFPDRFSGHQFPNYSSELNVNALLLGDSALYLCASSLRGGSSYEQYFGPGTRLTVT.